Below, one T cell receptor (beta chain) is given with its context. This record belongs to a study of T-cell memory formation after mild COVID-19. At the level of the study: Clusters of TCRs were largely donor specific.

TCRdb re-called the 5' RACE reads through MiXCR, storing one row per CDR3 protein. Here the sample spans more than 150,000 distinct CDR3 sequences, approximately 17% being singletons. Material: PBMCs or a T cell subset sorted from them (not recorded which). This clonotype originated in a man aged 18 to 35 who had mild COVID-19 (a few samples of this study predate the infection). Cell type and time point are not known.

Here the CDR3 DNA reads TGCGCCAGCAGCATGGGAGCGGGGCCTAGCACAGATACGCAGTATTTT. Translation: CASSMGAGPSTDTQYF. The chain uses TRBV5-1 and TRBJ2-3, with 7 bases aligning to TRBD2. V lost 4 bases and J lost 0; bases outside the gene matches: 8. CDR3 length: 16 amino acids. The germline V gene has CDR1 SGHRS and CDR2 YFSETQ.